This TCR beta chain is from a study of blood T cells in healthy people across ages. Study-wide background: Capturing about one barcoded beta molecule per two T cells was achieved by template switching.

Overall study findings and caveats: PBMCs left unsorted prevented a conclusive naive versus antigen-experienced comparison.

Concerning this clonotype: The antigen is undetermined.

It was with a sample-barcoded 5' primer and a J-beta primer mix that a second PCR of roughly 6 to 12 cycles was run. Every single cDNA molecule received a tag from a template-switch adaptor with 12 random nucleotides. TCRdb re-called the 5' RACE reads with MiXCR, one entry per CDR3 protein. Of about 2 million distinct CDR3 sequences detected, approximately 50% appear once; the ten largest clones hold roughly 2.1%. Total RNA was extracted at no less than 5.5 micrograms per sample. V lost 6 bases, J lost 7 bases, and 12 bases stayed unmatched. The CDR3 spans 15 residues. Germline CDR1 and CDR2: MNHEY and SMNVEV (reference sequence).

The material sequenced was blood. The receptor was derived from a woman aged 40 to 50 in good health. The J gene is TRBJ1-2, the V gene TRBV27, with 9 nucleotides matching TRBD1. The CDR3 bases are TGTGCCAGCAGCCCCGGGACAGGGATTTTTAGTGGCTACACCTTC. Translating it yields CASSPGTGIFSGYTF.